This TCR beta chain was retrieved from a study of regulatory T cells in long-lasting Graves disease listed by TCRdb under 2021. For context, the study as a whole: In the newly diagnosed Graves' disease group, patients had been taking antithyroid drugs for less than 3 months. Patients with persistent Graves' disease were compared with patients with newly diagnosed Graves' disease using TCR sequencing and RNA sequencing of peripheral blood. The study was conducted in China and was registered as a clinical trial. TCR sequencing covered 13 persistent and 20 or so newly diagnosed Graves' disease patients, about 35 samples in total.

Library prep was done by multiplex PCR. Sequencing relied on an Illumina HiSeq 4000. TCR beta libraries were built with iRepertoire HTBI primers and Arm-PCR amplification of CDR3 regions. PCR products were gel purified before sequencing. For the original study's pipeline: A total of 62 TRBV and some 15 TRBJ segments were identified across samples and were used for gene usage analysis of CDR3 amino acid clonotypes. COPE and FqMerger were used to merge the filtered high-quality paired reads into contigs. BLAST was used to align contigs to IMGT TRBV, TRBD and TRBJ reference genes, with CDR3 defined following IMGT. Any clonotype with a frequency above 0.1% was classified as a highly expanded clone. Shannon entropy served as the measure of repertoire diversity, while the Gini coefficient captured V-J evenness. Clonotypes shared by more than one individual were considered public. TCRdb redid the processing of the public reads, applying fastp at Q25 and MiXCR, and retained in-frame beta chains. Merged by CDR3 protein, the rows form single entries marked with the most common genes and DNA. The V and J calls reflect TCRdb's pipeline rather than the authors' work. The sample data list more than 450,000 distinct CDR3 sequences, and roughly 16% of these were observed just once. Clones ranked in the top ten supply over 9% of the sample.

Worth noting for this clonotype: Its specific antigen is unknown. One base away there is no much larger clone; base qualities are not given.

The full study reports these points: Because the primary lesion, thyroid tissue, could not be accessed, the study looked at peripheral blood alone. Preferential use of TRBV28, TRBJ1-2 and TRBJ2-5 was observed in persistent disease, whereas TRBV20-1 and TRBJ2-1 were favored in newly diagnosed disease. Compared with newly diagnosed patients, persistent Graves' disease patients had lower TCR Shannon entropy and fewer highly expanded clones, which suggests clonal expansion. The small sample size was acknowledged by the authors as a limitation that may reduce accuracy. Only the TCR beta chain was sequenced and analyzed. Persistent patients shared more public clonotypes among themselves (under 3,000) than newly diagnosed patients did (over 900).

This specimen's time point label, interpreted: newly diagnosed GD, antithyroid drugs for less than 3 months. For both TCR sequencing and RNA sequencing, RNA was extracted from PBMCs in TRIzol. Graves' disease was diagnosed according to American Thyroid Association guidelines. Patients for the study were recruited at an endocrinology department in Xi'an, China. Each patient gave about 9.1 milliliters of peripheral blood, collected in an EDTA anticoagulant tube. Ficoll Paque Plus density gradient separation was used to isolate PBMCs, and no further T cell sorting was done. An Agilent 2100 Bioanalyzer and agarose gel were used to check RNA quality, while a NanoDrop 2000 measured RNA concentration. Reading from cysteine to phenylalanine, the CDR3 counts 13 amino acids. The only DNA kept is the CDR3, 39 bases in frame from the first base. CDR1 DFQATT and CDR2 SNEGSKA are derived from the germline V gene (reference sequence). V loses 6 bases at its end and J loses 4 bases; junction bases beyond the gene matches: 7.

In addition, the sample was reused for a study of T cells in Graves' hyperthyroidism and ophthalmopathy. The second investigation adds: Stable Graves' hyperthyroidism was defined as no progression to ophthalmopathy during 18 months of follow-up. Hyperthyroidism patients were aged 18 to 65 years and newly diagnosed, with disease duration of less than 2 months. Exclusion was applied to patients with uncontrolled infections, other autoimmune diseases, pregnancy or lactation. Diagnoses were based on clinical symptoms, serum thyroxine and TRAb, thyroid ultrasound and orbital computed tomography. The TCR CDR3 was subjected to a first round of RT-PCR using the HTBI primer set and the Qiagen OneStep RT-PCR kit. Blood samples also contained most of the expanded thyroid clonotypes (frequency above 0.001), which suggests that blood repertoires may reflect thyroid immune responses. A model built on a 13 V-J signature distinguished ophthalmopathy from stable hyperthyroidism, reaching 85% to 90% sensitivity and around 81% specificity in cross-validation and 80%/75% in testing. In validation, progression to ophthalmopathy was predicted by the model with 70.59% sensitivity and roughly 72% specificity, a median of roughly six months before onset. A discovery cohort of approximately 100 patients, about 40 with Graves' ophthalmopathy and 55 to 65 with stable Graves' hyperthyroidism, was used to find distinguishing TCR V-J signatures. An independent validation cohort of under 20 hyperthyroidism patients and 17 patients who later progressed to ophthalmopathy tested prospective prediction of ophthalmopathy. The 75 to 100 discovery patients were divided at random into training and test sets in a 7:3 ratio. The study also compared thyroid tissue and blood T-cell repertoires from roughly six Graves' hyperthyroidism patients. After blood sampling, hyperthyroidism patients were treated with methimazole at a starting dose of 30 mg daily, and ophthalmopathy patients were treated with high-dose intravenous methylprednisolone. The libraries were constructed in a second round of multiplex PCR and then size-selected and purified. The libraries were sequenced on an Illumina HiSeq2000 using paired-end 100 bp reads. SOAPnuke was used to process the raw data, removing reads that contained adapters or uncalled bases, had a mean Phred below 15, or lacked an exact match to the constant primer or identifier. High-quality paired reads were merged using COPE v1.2.5, and each unique nucleotide sequence was defined as a clonotype. MiTCR v1.1 was used to align clonotypes to the IMGT TRBV, TRBD and TRBJ reference segments. The analysis included only V-J combinations with a frequency above 0.0001, which together covered around 99% of the repertoires. The TCS score was defined as the ratio of F50 (clonal expansion) to E x V (chaos), calculated using BLOSUM62-based TCRdist between CDR3 peptides within each V-J. Welch's t-statistics and random forest reduced roughly 540 V-J features to roughly 13, which were used in a naive Bayes classifier (R e1071). Sample size was not statistically predetermined, and blinding of investigators to group allocation was not performed. The paper reports TCR Vbeta CDR3 sequencing of some 140 peripheral blood samples: approximately 43 ophthalmopathy, roughly 74 hyperthyroidism and approximately 17 progressor patients.

Specimen: peripheral blood mononuclear cells (PBMCs), collected at new diagnosis, from a patient treated with antithyroid drugs. The chain couples TRBV20-1 to TRBJ1-2, and TRBD1 matches 8 of the central bases. The receptor comes from a middle-aged man with Graves disease. Donor details come from another sample of the same person, matched by shared clones. The nucleotides read TGCAGTGCCATGAGGCAGGGGGCCTATGGCTACACCTTC. Its coded protein is CSAMRQGAYGYTF.